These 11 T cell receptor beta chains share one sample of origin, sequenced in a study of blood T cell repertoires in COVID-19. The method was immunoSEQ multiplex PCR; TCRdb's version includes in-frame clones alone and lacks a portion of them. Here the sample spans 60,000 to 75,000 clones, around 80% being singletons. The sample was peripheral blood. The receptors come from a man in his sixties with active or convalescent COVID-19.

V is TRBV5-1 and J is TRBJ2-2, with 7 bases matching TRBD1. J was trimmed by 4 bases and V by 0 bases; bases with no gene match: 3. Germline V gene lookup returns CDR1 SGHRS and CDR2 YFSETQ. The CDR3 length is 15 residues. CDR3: CASSLDPGGTGELFF. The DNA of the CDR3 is TGCGCCAGCAGCTTGGATCCAGGGGGCACCGGGGAGCTGTTTTTT.

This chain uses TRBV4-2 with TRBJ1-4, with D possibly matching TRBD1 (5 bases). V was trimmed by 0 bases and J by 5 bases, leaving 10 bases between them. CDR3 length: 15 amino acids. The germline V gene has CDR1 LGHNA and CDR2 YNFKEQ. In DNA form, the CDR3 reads TGTGCCAGCAGCCAAGACAGGGCGGAAAATGAAAAACTGTTTTTT. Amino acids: CASSQDRAENEKLFF.

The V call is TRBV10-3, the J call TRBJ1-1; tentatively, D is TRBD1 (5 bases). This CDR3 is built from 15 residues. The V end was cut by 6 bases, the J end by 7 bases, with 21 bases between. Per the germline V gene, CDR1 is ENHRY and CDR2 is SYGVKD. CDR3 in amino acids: CAIRPITAPGGEAFF. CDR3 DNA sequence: TGTGCCATCAGACCCATCACAGCCCCCGGGGGTGAAGCTTTCTTT.

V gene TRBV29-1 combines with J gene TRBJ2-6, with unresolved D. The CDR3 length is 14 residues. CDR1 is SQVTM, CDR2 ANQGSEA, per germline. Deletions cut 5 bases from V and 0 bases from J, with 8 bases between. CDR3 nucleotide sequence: TGCAGCGTTAACGGTGACTCTGGGGCCAACGTCCTGACTTTC. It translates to CSVNGDSGANVLTF.

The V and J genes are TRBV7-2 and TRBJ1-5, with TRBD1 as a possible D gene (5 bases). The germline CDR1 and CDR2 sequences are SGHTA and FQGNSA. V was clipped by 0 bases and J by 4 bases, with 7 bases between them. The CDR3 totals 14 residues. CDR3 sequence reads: CASSLAAGNQPQHF. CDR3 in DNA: TGTGCCAGCAGCTTAGCCGCAGGGAATCAGCCCCAGCATTTT. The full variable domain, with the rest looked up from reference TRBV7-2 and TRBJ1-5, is GAGVSQSPSNKVTEKGKDVELRCDPISGHTALYWYRQSLGQGLEFLIYFQGNSAPDKSGLPSDRFSAERTGGSVSTLTIQRTQQEDSAVYLCASSLAAGNQPQHFGDGTRLSIL.

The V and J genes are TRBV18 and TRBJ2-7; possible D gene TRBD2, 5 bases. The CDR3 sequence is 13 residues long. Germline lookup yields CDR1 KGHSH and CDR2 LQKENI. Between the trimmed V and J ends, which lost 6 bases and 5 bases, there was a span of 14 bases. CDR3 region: CASSLGLGDEQYF. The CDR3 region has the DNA TGTGCCAGCTCCCTCGGACTCGGCGACGAGCAGTACTTC.

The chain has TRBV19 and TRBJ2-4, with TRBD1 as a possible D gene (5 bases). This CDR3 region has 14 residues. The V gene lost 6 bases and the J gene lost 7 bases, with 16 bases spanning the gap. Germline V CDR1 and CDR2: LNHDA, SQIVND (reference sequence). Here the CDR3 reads CASSSGSGWNIQYF. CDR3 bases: TGTGCCAGTAGCTCTGGTTCAGGGTGGAACATTCAGTACTTC.

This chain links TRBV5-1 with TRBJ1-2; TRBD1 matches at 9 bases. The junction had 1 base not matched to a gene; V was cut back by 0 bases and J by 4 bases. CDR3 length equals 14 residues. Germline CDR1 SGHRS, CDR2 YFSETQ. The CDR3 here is CASSLGTGVYGYTF. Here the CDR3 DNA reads TGCGCCAGCAGCTTGGGGACAGGGGTCTATGGCTACACCTTC.

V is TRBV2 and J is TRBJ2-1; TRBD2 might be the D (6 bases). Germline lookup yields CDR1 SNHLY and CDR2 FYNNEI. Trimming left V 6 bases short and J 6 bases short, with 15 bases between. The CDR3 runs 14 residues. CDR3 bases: TGTGCCAGCAGGGCTGGGACTCCGCTCAATGAGCAGTTCTTC. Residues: CASRAGTPLNEQFF.

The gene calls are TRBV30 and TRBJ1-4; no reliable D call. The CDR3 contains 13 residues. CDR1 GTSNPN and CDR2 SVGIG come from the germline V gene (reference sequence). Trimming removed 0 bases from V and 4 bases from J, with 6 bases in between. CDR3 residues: CAWSVQVNEKLFF. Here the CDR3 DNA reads TGTGCCTGGAGTGTGCAGGTTAATGAAAAACTGTTTTTT.

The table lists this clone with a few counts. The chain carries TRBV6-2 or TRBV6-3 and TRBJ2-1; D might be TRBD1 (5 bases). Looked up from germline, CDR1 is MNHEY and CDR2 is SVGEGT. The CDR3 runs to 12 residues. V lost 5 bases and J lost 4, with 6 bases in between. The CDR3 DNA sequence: TGTGCCAGCAGTCACAGGTACAATGAGCAGTTCTTC. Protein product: CASSHRYNEQFF.